The 2 T cell receptor beta chains below were found in one sample sequenced in a study of blood T cell repertoires in COVID-19. Here immunoSEQ multiplex PCR was the method, and the copy in TCRdb shows in-frame clones only, minus some. The sample lists some 150,000 clones, less than 90% seen once, with about a tenth in the top ten. The specimen was peripheral blood. The receptor source for this set is a woman in her sixties with COVID-19, enrolled during active disease.

The J gene is TRBJ2-2, the V gene TRBV5-4; the match to TRBD1 covers 7 bases. Germline V gene lookup returns CDR1 SGHNT and CDR2 YYREEE (reference sequence). This CDR3 region has 14 residues. The V segment lost 1 base and the J segment 5 bases; nucleotides outside the gene matches: 2. The CDR3 DNA reads TGTGCCAGCAGCTTGTTACAGGGGACCGGGGAGCTGTTTTTT. It is translated as CASSLLQGTGELFF.

This chain connects TRBV9 to TRBJ1-1, with TRBD1 matching over 8 bases. Germline-derived CDR1 and CDR2 are SGDLS and YYNGEE. The CDR3 loop spans 14 amino acids. V lost 4 bases, J lost 4 bases, and 6 bases stayed unmatched. The CDR3 DNA reads TGTGCCAGCAGCCTATCAGGGGGCGTCACTGAAGCTTTCTTT. Its translation: CASSLSGGVTEAFF.